This TCR beta chain was sequenced for a study of metastatic and nonmetastatic thyroid tumors. The germline V gene has CDR1 SGHAT and CDR2 FQNNGV. J gave up 3 bases and V 5 bases, and 9 bases lay outside the gene matches. This CDR3 region has 15 residues. Until they underwent thyroid surgery, no patient had received any treatment. In this sample, this clone turned up many times. Authors' processing steps: Clinicopathological groups of papillary thyroid cancer showed CDR3 differences that were used to build a distant-metastasis classifier. TCRdb re-processed the PCR reads through MiXCR. Here the V and J calls rest on TCRdb's processing, not on the authors' analysis. The sample carries tens of thousands of clones, 15% to 20% recorded once.

The sequenced sample consisted of blood. The TCR comes from a female donor with papillary thyroid cancer or a benign thyroid nodule (not recorded which). Some clones in this sample may be carry-over from other donors' samples. This chain joins TRBV11-2 and TRBJ2-7, with TRBD1 matching over 8 bases. CDR3 in amino acids: CASSPGQGHDYEQYF. The CDR3 DNA reads TGTGCCAGCAGCCCCGGACAGGGTCACGACTACGAGCAGTACTTC. Filled out from reference TRBV11-2 and TRBJ2-7, the complete variable domain reads EAGVAQSPRYKIIEKRQSVAFWCNPISGHATLYWYQQILGQGPKLLIQFQNNGVVDDSQLPKDRFSAERLKGVDSTLKIQPAKLEDSAVYLCASSPGQGHDYEQYFGPGTRLTVT.